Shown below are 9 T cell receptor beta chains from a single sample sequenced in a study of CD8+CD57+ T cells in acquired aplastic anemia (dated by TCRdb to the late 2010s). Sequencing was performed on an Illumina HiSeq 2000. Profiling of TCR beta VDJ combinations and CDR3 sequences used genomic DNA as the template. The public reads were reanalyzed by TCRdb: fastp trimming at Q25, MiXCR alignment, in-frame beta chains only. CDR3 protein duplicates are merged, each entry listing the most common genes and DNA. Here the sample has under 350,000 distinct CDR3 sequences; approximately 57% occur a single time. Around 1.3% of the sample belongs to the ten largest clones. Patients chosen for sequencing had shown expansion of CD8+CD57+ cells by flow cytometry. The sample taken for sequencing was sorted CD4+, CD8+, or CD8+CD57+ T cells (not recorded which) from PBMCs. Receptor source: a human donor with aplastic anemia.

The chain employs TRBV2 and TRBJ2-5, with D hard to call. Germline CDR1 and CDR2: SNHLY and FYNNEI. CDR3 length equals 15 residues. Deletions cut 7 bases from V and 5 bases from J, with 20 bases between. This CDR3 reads CASIVLGGPLETQYF. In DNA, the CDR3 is TGTGCCAGCATAGTCCTAGGCGGACCTCTGGAGACCCAGTACTTC.

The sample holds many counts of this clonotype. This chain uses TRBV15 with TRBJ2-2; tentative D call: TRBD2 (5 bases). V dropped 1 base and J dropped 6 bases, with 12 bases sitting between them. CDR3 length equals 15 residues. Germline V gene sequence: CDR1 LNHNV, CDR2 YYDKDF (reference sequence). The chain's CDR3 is CATSRVGSWAGELFF. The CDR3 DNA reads TGTGCCACCAGCAGAGTAGGGAGTTGGGCCGGGGAGCTGTTTTTT.

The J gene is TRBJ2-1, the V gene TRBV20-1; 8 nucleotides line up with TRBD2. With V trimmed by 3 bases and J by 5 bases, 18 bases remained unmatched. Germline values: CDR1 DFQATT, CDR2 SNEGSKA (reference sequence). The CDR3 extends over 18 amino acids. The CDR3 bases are TGCAGTGCTAGGAGGTCGAGAGCGGGGGTACGCCTTAACAATGAGCAGTTCTTC. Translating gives CSARRSRAGVRLNNEQFF.

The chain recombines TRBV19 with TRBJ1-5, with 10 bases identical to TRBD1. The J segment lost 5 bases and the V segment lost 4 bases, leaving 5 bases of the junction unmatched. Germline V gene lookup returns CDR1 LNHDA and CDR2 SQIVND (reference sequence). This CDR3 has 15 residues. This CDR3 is CASSTMGQGYQPQHF. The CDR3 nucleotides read TGTGCCAGTAGTACAATGGGACAGGGGTATCAGCCCCAGCATTTT.

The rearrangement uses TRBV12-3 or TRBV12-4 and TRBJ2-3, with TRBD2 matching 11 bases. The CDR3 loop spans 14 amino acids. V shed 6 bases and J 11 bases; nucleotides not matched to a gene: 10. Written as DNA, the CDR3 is TGTGCCAGCAGACTAGCGGGAGTACGCAATGAGCAGTATTTT. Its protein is CASRLAGVRNEQYF.

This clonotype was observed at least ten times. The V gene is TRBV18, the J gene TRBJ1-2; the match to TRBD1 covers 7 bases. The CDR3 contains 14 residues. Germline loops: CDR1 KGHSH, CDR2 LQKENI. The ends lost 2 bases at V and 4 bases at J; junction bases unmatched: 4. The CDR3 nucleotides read TGTGCCAGCTCACCAGGGACAGAGAGCTATGGCTACACCTTC. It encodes CASSPGTESYGYTF.

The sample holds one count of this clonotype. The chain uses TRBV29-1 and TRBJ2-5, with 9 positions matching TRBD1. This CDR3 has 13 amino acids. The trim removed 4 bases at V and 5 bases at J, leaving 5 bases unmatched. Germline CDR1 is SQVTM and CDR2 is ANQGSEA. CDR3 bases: TGCAGCGTTGGACAGGGGGGACGGGAGACCCAGTACTTC. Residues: CSVGQGGRETQYF.

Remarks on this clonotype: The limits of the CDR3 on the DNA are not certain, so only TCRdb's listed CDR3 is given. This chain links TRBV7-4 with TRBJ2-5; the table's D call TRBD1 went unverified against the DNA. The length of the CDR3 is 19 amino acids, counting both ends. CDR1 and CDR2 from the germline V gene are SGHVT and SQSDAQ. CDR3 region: CASSFYICSAWGAGETQYF.

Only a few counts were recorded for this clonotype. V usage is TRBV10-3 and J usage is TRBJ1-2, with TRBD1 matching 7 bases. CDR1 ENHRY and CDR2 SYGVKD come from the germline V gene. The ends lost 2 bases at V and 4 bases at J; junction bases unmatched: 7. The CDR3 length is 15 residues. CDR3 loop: CAISEEVHRGYGYTF. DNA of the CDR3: TGTGCCATCAGTGAGGAAGTTCACAGGGGCTATGGCTACACCTTC.